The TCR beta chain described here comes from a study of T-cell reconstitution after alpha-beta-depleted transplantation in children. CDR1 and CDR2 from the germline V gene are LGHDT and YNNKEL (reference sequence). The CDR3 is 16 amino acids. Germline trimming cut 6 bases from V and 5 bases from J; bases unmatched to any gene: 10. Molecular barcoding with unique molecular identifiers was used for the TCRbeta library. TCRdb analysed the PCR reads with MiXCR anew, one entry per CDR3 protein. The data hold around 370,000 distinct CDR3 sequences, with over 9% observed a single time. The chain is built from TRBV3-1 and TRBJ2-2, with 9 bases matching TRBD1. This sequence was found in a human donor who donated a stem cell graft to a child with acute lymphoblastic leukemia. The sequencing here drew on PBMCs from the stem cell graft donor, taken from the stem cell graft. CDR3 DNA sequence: TGTGCCAGCAGGCAACAGGGGGCGGCACGAACCGGGGAGCTGTTTTTT. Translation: CASRQQGAARTGELFF.